This TCR beta chain was documented in a study of blood T cell repertoires in COVID-19. Study background: There were acute and convalescent COVID-19 samples, and they came from the United States, Italy and Spain. T cells, B-cell-depleted T cells, or PBMCs provided the cDNA or gDNA that served as material.

In the original analysis: The authors estimated nucleated cell counts from reference gene primer amplification. This table comes from immunoSEQ multiplex PCR, and its TCRdb copy is limited to in-frame clones, with some not included. V, J and clone size were drawn from that table, and D and trimming were deduced from the DNA. Found here are under 200,000 clones, roughly 88% of them singletons; the top ten hold approximately 2.9%. With V trimmed by 5 bases and J by 7 bases, 4 bases remained unmatched. CDR1 and CDR2 from the germline V gene are MNHEY and SMNVEV (reference sequence). This CDR3 region has 12 residues.

Sequencing used peripheral blood. The chain joins TRBV27 to TRBJ1-1; 7 nucleotides agree with TRBD1. The TCR originated in a woman aged 55-69 years with acute or convalescent COVID-19. This CDR3 is CASSQRQGEAFF. The CDR3 nucleotides are TGTGCCAGCAGTCAGAGACAGGGTGAAGCTTTCTTT.